This TCR beta chain was sequenced for a study of long-term antiretroviral therapy in people with HIV. Findings and limits, study-wide: Increased diversity was seen after ART, yet it remained lower than in transplant donor controls.

As regards this clone: Its antigen remains unknown.

The CDR3 length is 14 residues. With 6 bases removed from V and 2 bases from J, the gap between germline ends came to 11 bases. CDR1 is MNHEY and CDR2 is SVGAGI in the germline V gene. Treatment for every participant with HIV took place in the United States. The run of the v3.0 immunoSEQ assay was at survey level. Assay: immunoSEQ multiplex PCR; the TCRdb copy retains only in-frame clones and omits some. The repertoire consists of tens of thousands of clones, with 85% to 90% occurring once and the leading ten covering under 5.5%. This chain uses TRBV6-5 with TRBJ1-5; no clear D gene. The input for sequencing was unsorted PBMCs, taken more than 4.3 years after starting antiretroviral therapy. The sequence came from a young man with HIV. The DNA of the CDR3 is TGTGCCAGCAGACAATCTGGGCGCAATCAGCCCCAGCATTTT. This codes for CASRQSGRNQPQHF.